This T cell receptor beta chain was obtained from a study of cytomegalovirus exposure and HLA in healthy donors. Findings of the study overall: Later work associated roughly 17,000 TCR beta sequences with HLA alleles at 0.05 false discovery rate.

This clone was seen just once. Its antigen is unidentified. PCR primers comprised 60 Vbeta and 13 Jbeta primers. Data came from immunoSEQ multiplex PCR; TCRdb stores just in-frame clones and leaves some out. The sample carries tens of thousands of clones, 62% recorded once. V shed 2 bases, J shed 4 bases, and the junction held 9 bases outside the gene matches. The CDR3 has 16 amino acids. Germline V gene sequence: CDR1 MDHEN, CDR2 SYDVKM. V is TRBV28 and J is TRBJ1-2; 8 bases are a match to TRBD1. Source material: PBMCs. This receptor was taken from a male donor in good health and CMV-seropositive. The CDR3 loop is CASSLKGQGATYGYTF. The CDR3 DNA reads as TGTGCCAGCAGTTTAAAGGGGCAGGGGGCGACCTATGGCTACACCTTC.